This T cell receptor beta chain was captured by sequencing in a study of tumor-infiltrating lymphocytes in glioblastoma multiforme. Multiple V-beta primers and a C-beta primer amplified TCRB from RNA. TCRdb ran MiXCR on the multiplex PCR reads and lists one entry per CDR3 protein. The sample records 15,000 to 20,000 distinct CDR3 sequences, about two thirds being singletons. Germline CDR1 reads MDHEN; CDR2 reads SYDVKM. The length of the CDR3 is 14 residues. V gave up 8 bases and J gave up 0 bases; unmatched junction bases: 3. V is TRBV28 and J is TRBJ2-7; 11 positions match TRBD2. Specimen: peripheral blood. This TCR derives from a male donor with glioblastoma. For the CDR3, the DNA is TGTGCCAGCGGACTAGCGGGCCTCTCCTACGAGCAGTACTTC. Translation gives CASGLAGLSYEQYF.